Given below is one TCR beta chain in context. Its antigen is as yet unknown. General study findings and limits: Tumor memory CD4+ T cell TCR gene usage was found to cluster with blood and lymph node memory CD4+ cells and with lymph node naive CD4+ cells. Greatest tumor Treg TCR overlap was with tumor naive CD4+ cells.

CD25-based Treg depletion was applied to purified naive CD4+ T cells. The V gene lost 3 bases and the J gene lost 0 bases, with 13 bases spanning the gap. This CDR3 spans 16 amino acids. CDR1 is SGHRS, CDR2 YFSETQ, per germline. Constant-region reverse primers amplified full-length variable regions, followed by semi-nested Nested Universal Primer A PCR. TCRdb passed the 5' RACE reads through MiXCR, listing each CDR3 protein once. The sample has some 62,000 distinct CDR3 sequences, 30% seen once. This chain uses TRBV5-1 with TRBJ1-3; a weak D match, TRBD1 (6 bases). Material for sequencing was tumor-infiltrating naive CD4+ T cells sorted from the breast tumor. Specified subset: naive CD4+ T cells, CD4+CD45RA+CD25-. The TCR originated in a female donor with breast cancer. For the CDR3, the DNA is TGCGCCAGCAGCTACTCGACAGGACCCTCTGGAAACACCATATATTTT. Protein: CASSYSTGPSGNTIYF.